These T cell receptor beta chains were read from a single sample in a study of T-cell reconstitution after alpha-beta-depleted transplantation in children. A single record per CDR3 protein comes from TCRdb applying MiXCR to the PCR reads. The profile shows 360,000 or so distinct CDR3 sequences, roughly 21% of them singletons. The starting material was PBMCs from the stem cell graft donor, obtained from the stem cell graft. Receptor source: a human donor who donated a stem cell graft to a child with acute myeloid leukemia. Each CDR3 is given with its conserved first and last residue. The order of the fields is clone size, D gene, J gene, V gene, CDR3 DNA, CDR3 protein. A D gene is named only where the DNA matches it firmly. A row's size may be missing; if present it is once, few, many or a size class.

>many|NA|TRBJ2-1|TRBV29-1
TGCAGCGTTTTCGGCTACAATGAGCAGTTCTTC
CSVFGYNEQFF
>many|TRBD2|TRBJ2-1|TRBV20-1
TGCAGTGCTAGAGAGTTCGGACTAGCGTTCTACAATGAGCAGTTCTTC
CSAREFGLAFYNEQFF
>few|NA|TRBJ2-7|TRBV12-3/TRBV12-4
TGTGCCAGCAGTTTCGGGGGAGCTGGGGACGAGCAGTACTTC
CASSFGGAGDEQYF
>NA|NA|TRBJ2-5|TRBV5-1
TGCGCCAGCAGGGTACAGCAAGAGACCCAGTACTTC
CASRVQQETQYF
>NA|NA|TRBJ2-2|TRBV12-3/TRBV12-4
TGTGCCAGCAGTTTCCTCGCCCAGGGAACGAACACCGGGGAGCTGTTTTTT
CASSFLAQGTNTGELFF
>few|TRBD1|TRBJ2-7|TRBV12-3/TRBV12-4
TGTGCCAGCAGTAAAAGACAGGGGGCGTACGAGCAGTACTTC
CASSKRQGAYEQYF
>few|NA|TRBJ2-7|TRBV20-1
TGCAGTGCTAGAGATTACAGGGTGGGCGAGCAGTACTTC
CSARDYRVGEQYF
>NA|TRBD2|TRBJ2-1|TRBV7-3
TGTGCCAGCAGCTCTCCGACTAGCGGGAGGGTTGGGGATGAGCAGTTCTTC
CASSSPTSGRVGDEQFF
>NA|NA|TRBJ2-1|TRBV27
TGTGCCAGCAGTCACAGGGTAGGGAACAATGAGCAGTTCTTC
CASSHRVGNNEQFF
>few|NA|TRBJ2-3|TRBV5-1
TGCGCCAGCAGCTTACGAACAGGGTTTTCGACTATAGATACGCAGTATTTT
CASSLRTGFSTIDTQYF
>NA|NA|TRBJ2-2|TRBV7-3
TGTGCCAGCAGCTTAAATACCCCAGGGCCGAACACCGGGGAGCTGTTTTTT
CASSLNTPGPNTGELFF
>many|TRBD1|TRBJ2-5|TRBV12-3/TRBV12-4
TGTGCCAGCAGTTTCGGGACAGAAGAGACCCAGTACTTC
CASSFGTEETQYF
>NA|NA|TRBJ1-3|TRBV3-1
TGTGCCAGCAGCCAAGCACCTCACTCTGGAAACACCATATATTTT
CASSQAPHSGNTIYF
>few|NA|TRBJ1-2|TRBV15
TGTGCCACCAGCAGTCCCTTGGGGGAGAGTTACTATGGCTACACCTTC
CATSSPLGESYYGYTF
>NA|NA|TRBJ2-7|TRBV28
TGTGCCAGCAGTTTAAGTGGGGGGGGGCTACGAGAGCAGTACTTC
CASSLSGGGLREQYF
>few|NA|TRBJ1-2|TRBV15
TGTGCCACCAGCAGAGAGACGCTTTTCGGGTATGGCTACACCTTC
CATSRETLFGYGYTF
>few|TRBD2|TRBJ2-7|TRBV7-3
TGTGCCAGCAGCTTACAAGCGGGAGTCAGGAACGAGCAGTACTTC
CASSLQAGVRNEQYF
>NA|NA|TRBJ2-1|TRBV7-7
TGTGCCAGCAGCTTAGGGCCCCAGCATGAGCAGTTCTTC
CASSLGPQHEQFF
>many|NA|TRBJ2-1|TRBV29-1
TGCAGCGTTGGGCTGCATGAGCAGTTCTTC
CSVGLHEQFF
>many|TRBD2|TRBJ2-7|TRBV5-6
TGTGCCAGCAGCCCCCCCCTAGCGGGAGGTAGTCTCTACTTC
CASSPPLAGGSLYF
>many|TRBD2|TRBJ2-5|TRBV20-1
TGCAGTGCCGCGGGAGGTCAAGAGACCCAGTACTTC
CSAAGGQETQYF
>few|NA|TRBJ1-1|TRBV24-1
TGTGCCACCAGTATTCCGGAAGCTTTCTTT
CATSIPEAFF
>few|NA|TRBJ2-1|TRBV27
TGTGCCAGCAGTTCCGCTAGCTCCTACAATGAGCAGTTCTTC
CASSSASSYNEQFF
>many|NA|TRBJ1-4|TRBV12-3/TRBV12-4
TGTGCCAGCACTTCCCTAAGGGGGGCGGTTTATGAAAAACTGTTTTTT
CASTSLRGAVYEKLFF
>many|TRBD2|TRBJ2-1|TRBV4-2
TGTGCCAGCAGCCAAGGTGGCGGGAGGGGAAATGAGCAGTTCTTC
CASSQGGGRGNEQFF
>few|TRBD1|TRBJ1-1|TRBV20-1
TGCAGTGCTTCAGGGGGACCTGAAGCTTTCTTT
CSASGGPEAFF
>NA|NA|TRBJ2-3|TRBV5-1
TGCGCCAGCAGCCGTAGACTGGAGACAGATACGCAGTATTTT
CASSRRLETDTQYF
>NA|NA|TRBJ2-1|TRBV7-2
TGTGCCAGCAGCTTAGTATGGGGCAGGGCGCCTAACAATGAGCAGTTCTTC
CASSLVWGRAPNNEQFF
>few|NA|TRBJ2-7|TRBV30
TGTGCCTGGGCAAAAGGGGCTTACGAGCAGTACTTC
CAWAKGAYEQYF
>NA|TRBD1|TRBJ1-1|TRBV24-1
TGTGCCACCAGTGACCCCTGGACAGGGAAAGCTTTCTTT
CATSDPWTGKAFF
>many|TRBD2|TRBJ2-7|TRBV25-1
TGTGCCAGCAGTGAATCCGCGGGAGGGCCTTACGAGCAGTACTTC
CASSESAGGPYEQYF
>NA|NA|TRBJ2-2|TRBV12-3/TRBV12-4
TGTGCCAGCAGTTTAGTGCAAGCGGGCACCGGGGAGCTGTTTTTT
CASSLVQAGTGELFF
>few|NA|TRBJ2-7|TRBV25-1
TGTGCCAGCAGTGAATATGTTTTTGGGGGCTACGAGCAGTACTTC
CASSEYVFGGYEQYF
>NA|NA|TRBJ1-5|TRBV7-9
TGTGCCAGCAGTCTCGGGGCGGCGGAGGTGGGACAGCCCCAGCATTTT
CASSLGAAEVGQPQHF
>many|NA|TRBJ2-7|TRBV20-1
TGCAGTGCCGGGGACCGGAGATCCTACGAGCAGTACTTC
CSAGDRRSYEQYF
>many|TRBD2|TRBJ2-1|TRBV29-1
TGCAGCGTGGCGCTAGCGGGAGGTTCCTACAATGAGCAGTTCTTC
CSVALAGGSYNEQFF
>many|NA|TRBJ2-6|TRBV6-5
TGTGCCAGCAGTTACCGAGATCGAGGGAGACGGGCCAACGTCCTGACTTTC
CASSYRDRGRRANVLTF
>few|TRBD2|TRBJ2-1|TRBV15
TGTGCCACCAGCAGAGATGTTGGTAGCGGGCCGAGCTCCTACAATGAGCAGTTCTTC
CATSRDVGSGPSSYNEQFF
>few|NA|TRBJ2-7|TRBV27
TGTGCCAGCAGTTTCTTGAGGGTCAATCTCTACGAGCAGTACTTC
CASSFLRVNLYEQYF
>many|TRBD2|TRBJ2-3|TRBV6-5
TGTGCCAGCAGTTTCCGTCGGACTAGCAAGGGCACAGATACGCAGTATTTT
CASSFRRTSKGTDTQYF
>NA|NA|TRBJ2-3|TRBV28
TGTGCCAGTGATGGCAGTCCGAGCACAGATACGCAGTATTTT
CASDGSPSTDTQYF
>NA|NA|TRBJ1-3|TRBV12-3/TRBV12-4
TGTGCCAGCAGTACCAGGGTTTCGGCTGGAAACACCATATATTTT
CASSTRVSAGNTIYF
>many|NA|TRBJ2-2|TRBV25-1
TGTGCCAGCAGACGGGGCACCGGGGAGCTGTTTTTT
CASRRGTGELFF
>NA|NA|TRBJ2-1|TRBV29-1
TGCAGCGTTGAAGATTTAGTTGGTGAGCAGTTCTTC
CSVEDLVGEQFF
>NA|NA|TRBJ2-7|TRBV12-3/TRBV12-4
TGTGCCAGCAGCTCGAGGACCAGCGGGTACGAGCAGTACTTC
CASSSRTSGYEQYF
>few|TRBD2|TRBJ2-7|TRBV27
TGTGCCAGCAGTTCTGCGGGAGGGCGGTTCTACGAGCAGTACTTC
CASSSAGGRFYEQYF
>NA|NA|TRBJ1-2|TRBV6-4
TGTGCCAGCAGTGACTCAGGGAACTATGGCTACACCTTC
CASSDSGNYGYTF
>NA|TRBD2|TRBJ2-3|TRBV13
TGTGCCAGCAGCTCTTGGACTAGTTCCGCCACAGATACGCAGTATTTT
CASSSWTSSATDTQYF